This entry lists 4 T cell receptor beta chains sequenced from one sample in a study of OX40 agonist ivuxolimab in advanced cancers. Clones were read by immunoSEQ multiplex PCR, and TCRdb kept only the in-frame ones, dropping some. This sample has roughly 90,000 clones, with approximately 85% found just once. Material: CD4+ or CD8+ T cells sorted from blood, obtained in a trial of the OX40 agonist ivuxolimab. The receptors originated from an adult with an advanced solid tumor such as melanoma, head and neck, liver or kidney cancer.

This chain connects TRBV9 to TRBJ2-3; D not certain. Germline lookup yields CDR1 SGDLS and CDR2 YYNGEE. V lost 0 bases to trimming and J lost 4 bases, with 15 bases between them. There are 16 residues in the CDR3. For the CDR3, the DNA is TGTGCCAGCAGCGTAGGGGGTAGATCCCTCGCAGATACGCAGTATTTT. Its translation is CASSVGGRSLADTQYF.

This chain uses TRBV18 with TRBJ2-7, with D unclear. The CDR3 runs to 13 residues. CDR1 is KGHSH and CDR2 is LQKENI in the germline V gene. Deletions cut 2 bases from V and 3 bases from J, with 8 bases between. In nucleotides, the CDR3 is TGTGCCAGCTCACCAGGGTCTGGCTACGAGCAGTACGTC. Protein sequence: CASSPGSGYEQYV.

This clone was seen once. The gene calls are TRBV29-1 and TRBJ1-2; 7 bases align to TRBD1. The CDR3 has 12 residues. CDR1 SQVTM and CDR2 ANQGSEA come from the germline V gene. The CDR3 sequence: CIIEGASYGYTF. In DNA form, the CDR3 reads TGCATTATCGAGGGGGCATCCTATGGCTACACCTTC.

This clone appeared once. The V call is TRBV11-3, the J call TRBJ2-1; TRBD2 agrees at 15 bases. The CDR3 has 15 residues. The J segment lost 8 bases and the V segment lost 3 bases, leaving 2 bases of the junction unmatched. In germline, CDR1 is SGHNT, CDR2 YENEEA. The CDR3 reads CASSFGLAGGDEQFF. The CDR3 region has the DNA TGTGCCAGCAGCTTCGGACTAGCGGGAGGGGATGAGCAGTTCTTC.